The rows below give T cell receptor beta chains drawn from one sample of a study of blood T cell repertoires in COVID-19. Method: immunoSEQ multiplex PCR; TCRdb's copy keeps in-frame clones and lacks some. This repertoire shows 380,000 or so clones, around 90% found once; its top ten account for over 2%. Sequencing was performed on PBMCs or T cells enriched from blood (not recorded which). Receptor source: a woman between 40 and 55 years old with acute COVID-19. Each CDR3 is given with its conserved first and last residue. The D gene is left open where the match is weak. Expanded clones get a size class; other rows say once, few or many, or leave the size out.

TGCAGCGTTGAAGAGGGAGGGACTGAAGCTTTCTTT | CSVEEGGTEAFF | - | TRBJ1-1 | TRBV29-1 | -
TGTGCCAGCAGCCCGGAAGGACTAGCTGGGGAGACCCAGTACTTC | CASSPEGLAGETQYF | TRBD2 | TRBJ2-5 | TRBV9 | -
TGCGCCAGTGGGGACACAAGCTATGGCTACACCTTC | CASGDTSYGYTF | - | TRBJ1-2 | TRBV10-1 | once
TGTGCCTGGAGTTTGGGACTAGCGGGGGGCGTGGATACGCAGTATTTT | CAWSLGLAGGVDTQYF | TRBD2 | TRBJ2-3 | TRBV30 | few
TGTGCCAGCAGCTTTCCTCGGGGGGTTGACCAAGAGACCCAGTACTTC | CASSFPRGVDQETQYF | TRBD2 | TRBJ2-5 | TRBV7-8 | once
TGTGCCTGGAGCCCAAAGGGGCGCAATGAGCAGTTCTTC | CAWSPKGRNEQFF | - | TRBJ2-1 | TRBV30 | once
TGTGCCAGCAGCTTTAGTCCAGGGTGGGAGCAGTACTTC | CASSFSPGWEQYF | - | TRBJ2-7 | TRBV7-9 | -
TGCGCCAGCAGTCAATTGTTGGGGCCCGGACAGGACTCCTCGCCCCAGCCCCAGCATTTT | CASSQLLGPGQDSSPQPQHF | TRBD1 | TRBJ1-5 | TRBV23-1 | -
TGCGCCAGCAGCCACACCACGACTAGCGGGGGGTCCTACAATGAGCAGTTCTTC | CASSHTTTSGGSYNEQFF | TRBD2 | TRBJ2-1 | TRBV4-1 | -
TGTGCCACCACACAGGGGGCAGGCGATGGCTACACCTTC | CATTQGAGDGYTF | TRBD1 | TRBJ1-2 | TRBV7-9 | -
TGTGCCAGCAGCTTGCGGGGGGGACCTTTCACAGATACGCAGTATTTT | CASSLRGGPFTDTQYF | TRBD2 | TRBJ2-3 | TRBV5-4 | -
TGTGCCAGTAGTATTTCGATGGACACCTTGATTTATGGCTACACCTTC | CASSISMDTLIYGYTF | - | TRBJ1-2 | TRBV19 | -
TGTGCCAGCAGCGTAGGGGGAGAGAACACTGAAGCTTTCTTT | CASSVGGENTEAFF | - | TRBJ1-1 | TRBV9 | -
TGTGCCAGCAGTGAATTGGACAGTAGCACAGATACGCAGTATTTT | CASSELDSSTDTQYF | - | TRBJ2-3 | TRBV6-1 | -
TGTGCCAGCAGTCCCGGGACTAGCGGATACAATGAGCAGTTCTTC | CASSPGTSGYNEQFF | TRBD2 | TRBJ2-1 | TRBV6-5 | -
TGCGCCAGCAGCTTGGACGGCTCCTACGAGCAGTACTTC | CASSLDGSYEQYF | - | TRBJ2-7 | TRBV5-1 | -
TGTGCCAGCAGCTTAGCCCTGACACGTGAAGAGACCCAGTACTTC | CASSLALTREETQYF | - | TRBJ2-5 | TRBV7-8 | once
TGTGCCATCAGTCCCGGGACAGGGAATGAAAAACTGTTTTTT | CAISPGTGNEKLFF | TRBD1 | TRBJ1-4 | TRBV10-3 | -
TGTGCCAGCAGCCAAGTAGGGAGCGGGGCCACAGATACGCAGTATTTT | CASSQVGSGATDTQYF | TRBD2 | TRBJ2-3 | TRBV4-2 | -
TGTGCCAGCAGTGAAGCGTTGGTAGCGGGGGATTACGAGCAGTACTTC | CASSEALVAGDYEQYF | TRBD2 | TRBJ2-7 | TRBV6-1 | once
TGTGCCAGCAGTACACCCTCTAGCGGGGGGCACGAGCAGTACTTC | CASSTPSSGGHEQYF | TRBD2 | TRBJ2-7 | TRBV6-5 | once
TGTGCCAGCAGTTACGACTTTAGAGACACTGAAGCTTTCTTT | CASSYDFRDTEAFF | - | TRBJ1-1 | TRBV6-5 | -
TGCGCCAGCAGCTTGGATTTAGGGGGCTATGGCTACACCTTC | CASSLDLGGYGYTF | - | TRBJ1-2 | TRBV5-1 | -
TGTGCCAGCAGTTACCTGTCGACGGGGGGCTATGGCTACACCTTC | CASSYLSTGGYGYTF | - | TRBJ1-2 | TRBV6-5 | -
TGCGCCAGCAGCTCGCAGGGTATAGGGTCCTATAATTCACCCCTCCACTTT | CASSSQGIGSYNSPLHF | - | TRBJ1-6 | TRBV5-1 | -
TGTGCCAGCTCACCAACACTAGCGGGGGGGCGTGGTGAGCAGTTCTTC | CASSPTLAGGRGEQFF | TRBD2 | TRBJ2-1 | TRBV18 | -
TGTGCCAGCAGCTGGACAGCAGAAGCTTTCTTT | CASSWTAEAFF | - | TRBJ1-1 | TRBV7-9 | -
TGTGCCAGCAGCTGGAGGGGGACAGGGGCTGAAGCTTTCTTT | CASSWRGTGAEAFF | TRBD1 | TRBJ1-1 | TRBV5-6 | -
TGTGCCAGCAGTCGGACAGTCTTTTACACTGAAGCTTTCTTT | CASSRTVFYTEAFF | - | TRBJ1-1 | TRBV6-5 | -
TGTGCCAGCAGCTTACCCGGACAGGGTGATGAAAAACTGTTTTTT | CASSLPGQGDEKLFF | TRBD1 | TRBJ1-4 | TRBV7-9 | -
TGCAGCGTTGATAGCGGCCAAGAGACCCAGTACTTC | CSVDSGQETQYF | - | TRBJ2-5 | TRBV29-1 | -
TGTGCCAGCAGCCCCCCCAGGGCTGCTGAAGCTTTCTTT | CASSPPRAAEAFF | - | TRBJ1-1 | TRBV11-2 | -
TGTGCCAGCAGCTTGCGCGGGGGAGTAAACAATGAGCAGTTCTTC | CASSLRGGVNNEQFF | TRBD2 | TRBJ2-1 | TRBV7-9 | -
TGCGCCAGCAGTGAGACCACAACCTACGAGCAGTACTTC | CASSETTTYEQYF | - | TRBJ2-7 | TRBV10-1 | -
TGTGCCAGCAGCCAAGCCGGGGGGGCGGAAGAGCAGTACTTC | CASSQAGGAEEQYF | TRBD2 | TRBJ2-7 | TRBV4-2 | -
TGCAGTGCTAGTGGTGGCGGGGATAATTCACCCCTCCACTTT | CSASGGGDNSPLHF | - | TRBJ1-6 | TRBV20-1 | once
TGTGCCAGCAGTCATCGGGAAGGGAACACTGAAGCTTTCTTT | CASSHREGNTEAFF | - | TRBJ1-1 | TRBV2 | -
TGTGCCAGCAGCCCGGGGGGAGCTAACTATGGCTACACCTTC | CASSPGGANYGYTF | - | TRBJ1-2 | TRBV5-6 | -
TGTGCCAGCAGTATTCACAGGGGGGGGAATCAGCCCCAGCATTTT | CASSIHRGGNQPQHF | TRBD1 | TRBJ1-5 | TRBV6-5 | -
TGCAGCGTTGGTCAGGGTTCGGAAAATGAGCAGTTCTTC | CSVGQGSENEQFF | - | TRBJ2-1 | TRBV29-1 | -
TGTGCCAGCAGCCAGCTAGCGGGGCCCTTGGATGAGCAGTTCTTC | CASSQLAGPLDEQFF | TRBD2 | TRBJ2-1 | TRBV7-2 | -
TGTGCCAGTAGTTTAGCAATTCGCACAGATACGCAGTATTTT | CASSLAIRTDTQYF | - | TRBJ2-3 | TRBV19 | -
TGTGCCAGCAGCCTTACACTCTTGGGGGGTATTGCCTACAATGAGCAGTTCTTC | CASSLTLLGGIAYNEQFF | - | TRBJ2-1 | TRBV3-1/TRBV3-2 | once
TGTGCCATCAGTGTGATGGGACAGGGGGCGGATGAGCAGTTCTTC | CAISVMGQGADEQFF | TRBD1 | TRBJ2-1 | TRBV10-3 | -
TGTGCCAGCTGCTCAGCGGGGGGCTACGAGCAGTACTTC | CASCSAGGYEQYF | TRBD2 | TRBJ2-7 | TRBV12-3/TRBV12-4 | -
TGTGCCAGCAGTGAACGGTCCGGACAGGGGGCTGGGACTGAAGCTTTCTTT | CASSERSGQGAGTEAFF | TRBD1 | TRBJ1-1 | TRBV6-1 | once
TGTGCCAGCAGTTACAAATATAGGAACACTGAAGCTTTCTTT | CASSYKYRNTEAFF | - | TRBJ1-1 | TRBV6-5 | -
TGTGCCAGCAGTGGGTATGAGGGCTATAACTATGGCTACACCTTC | CASSGYEGYNYGYTF | - | TRBJ1-2 | TRBV25-1 | -
TGTGCCAGCAGTTACAAGGGAGGCACAGATACGCAGTATTTT | CASSYKGGTDTQYF | - | TRBJ2-3 | TRBV6-2/TRBV6-3 | -
TGTGCCAGCAGTGAAGCGGTCAGCACCGGGGAGCTGTTTTTT | CASSEAVSTGELFF | - | TRBJ2-2 | TRBV6-1 | -
TGTGCCAGTAGTATAATGGCAGGGGGAGAAAAACTGTTTTTT | CASSIMAGGEKLFF | TRBD1 | TRBJ1-4 | TRBV19 | -
TGTGCCAGCAGCCAAGATATGTCAGGCGTTGAAGCTTTCTTT | CASSQDMSGVEAFF | - | TRBJ1-1 | TRBV3-1/TRBV3-2 | -
TGTGCCACCAGTGCCGCCTGGGGGGGGACTGAAGCTTTCTTT | CATSAAWGGTEAFF | - | TRBJ1-1 | TRBV24-1 | -
TGTGCCAGCAGCTTAAGGCCGGGGGACCTATACAATGAGCAGTTCTTC | CASSLRPGDLYNEQFF | - | TRBJ2-1 | TRBV7-9 | -
TGTGCCAGCAGCTCCGGGGGTAGCAATCAGCCCCAGCATTTT | CASSSGGSNQPQHF | - | TRBJ1-5 | TRBV5-5 | -
TGCAGTGCTACGGGGGGGAGGGAAGCTTTCTTT | CSATGGREAFF | - | TRBJ1-1 | TRBV20-1 | -
TGCAGTGCTAGTCAGGGGAACTATGGCTACACCTTC | CSASQGNYGYTF | - | TRBJ1-2 | TRBV20-1 | -